Below are 22 T cell receptor beta chains sequenced from a single sample in a study of shared clonotypes between healthy human individuals. Measured with immunoSEQ multiplex PCR; TCRdb has only the in-frame clones, and not every one. The sample has some 2 million clones; less than 95% are singletons. Positively selected for CCR7, the CD45RO-negative cells used as naive CD8 cells excluded terminally differentiated effector memory CD45RA+ cells. Sequenced sample: naive CD8+ T cells sorted from blood. The receptors here all came from a man aged 18 to 35 in good health.

This clone was seen a single time. The sample holds other DNA sequences that translate to the same CDR3. This sequence joins TRBV27 and TRBJ2-5; D gene uncertain. This CDR3 region has 13 residues. V lost 3 bases, J lost 2 bases, and 7 bases lay in between. The germline V gene encodes CDR1 MNHEY and CDR2 SMNVEV (reference sequence). CDR3 sequence reads: CASSFGLQETQYF. In DNA form, the CDR3 reads TGTGCCAGCAGTTTCGGGTTGCAAGAGACCCAGTACTTC.

On this clone itself: Other DNA sequences in the sample encode the same CDR3. The chain links TRBV6-5 to TRBJ1-1, with 8 bases identical to TRBD1. The length of the CDR3 is 15 residues. V shed 0 bases and J 4 bases; nucleotides not matched to a gene: 4. Germline V lookup: CDR1 MNHEY, CDR2 SVGAGI. This chain's CDR3 is CASSYSPGGGTEAFF. The CDR3 DNA follows: TGTGCCAGCAGTTACTCCCCAGGGGGCGGCACTGAAGCTTTCTTT.

The rearrangement links TRBV10-3 to TRBJ2-7; D might be TRBD2 (5 bases). The CDR3 spans 12 residues. Trimming cost V 7 bases and J 3 bases, with 10 bases left between them. The V gene's germline CDR1 is ENHRY and CDR2 SYGVKD. CDR3 protein: CAITSGGYEQYF. The CDR3, as DNA: TGTGCCATCACCAGCGGTGGCTACGAGCAGTACTTC.

The chain joins TRBV7-9 to TRBJ1-1; D gene ambiguous. This CDR3 contains 16 residues. Germline lookup yields CDR1 SEHNR and CDR2 FQNEAQ (reference sequence). V lost 5 bases to trimming and J lost 0 bases, with 16 bases between them. CDR3 amino acids: CASSPPVAGMNTEAFF. The CDR3 nucleotides read TGTGCCAGCAGCCCGCCCGTGGCAGGAATGAACACTGAAGCTTTCTTT.

The V gene is TRBV7-6, the J gene TRBJ2-5, with 8 bases matching TRBD1. Germline CDR1 and CDR2: SGHVS and FNYEAQ. The CDR3 sequence is 15 residues long. V shed 2 bases, J shed 3 bases, and the junction held 5 bases outside the gene matches. CDR3 in amino acids: CASSLIQGVEETQYF. CDR3 DNA sequence: TGTGCCAGCAGCTTAATACAGGGGGTAGAAGAGACCCAGTACTTC.

J is TRBJ2-7 and V is TRBV19; 12 bases match TRBD1. Germline V gene lookup returns CDR1 LNHDA and CDR2 SQIVND (reference sequence). J lost 1 base, V lost 10 bases, and 8 bases had no gene match. This CDR3 is built from 15 residues. CDR3 in DNA: TGTGCCACCCAACCGGGACAGGGGGCTTCCTACGAGCAGTACTTC. Its protein is CATQPGQGASYEQYF.

V gene TRBV6-6 combines with J gene TRBJ1-4; maybe TRBD1 (5 bases). Germline V gene sequence: CDR1 MNHNY, CDR2 SVGAGI (reference sequence). This CDR3 contains 16 residues. Trimming shortened V by 7 bases and J by 2 bases, and 17 bases separated the two germline ends. This CDR3 reads CASTLQLGTTNEKLFF. As DNA, the CDR3 is TGTGCCAGCACTTTACAGCTAGGGACGACTAATGAAAAACTGTTTTTT.

The chain has TRBV2 and TRBJ2-3; D gene unclear. The CDR3 consists of 15 residues. Germline V lookup: CDR1 SNHLY, CDR2 FYNNEI. V was shortened by 6 bases and J by 0 bases, with 13 bases between the two germline ends. The CDR3 region is CASSQPQASTDTQYF. The CDR3 DNA follows: TGTGCCAGCAGCCAGCCCCAAGCTAGCACAGATACGCAGTATTTT. The complete variable domain, with remaining parts taken from reference TRBV2 and TRBJ2-3, reads EPEVTQTPSHQVTQMGQEVILRCVPISNHLYFYWYRQILGQKVEFLVSFYNNEISEKSEIFDDQFSVERPDGSNFTLKIRSTKLEDSAMYFCASSQPQASTDTQYFGPGTRLTVL.

The V and J genes are TRBV11-2 and TRBJ2-1; tentative D call: TRBD1 (6 bases). The V end was cut by 1 base, the J end by 8 bases, with 21 bases between. The germline CDR1 and CDR2 sequences are SGHAT and FQNNGV. CDR3 length: 17 residues. The CDR3 sequence: CASSLARGAGARYEQFF. The CDR3 region has the DNA TGTGCCAGCAGCTTAGCTAGAGGAGCAGGGGCTAGATATGAGCAGTTCTTC.

The CDR3 region is CASSPDQKAFFYSNQPQHF. The CDR3 DNA follows: TGTGCCAGCAGTCCGGACCAGAAAGCTTTTTTTTATAGCAATCAGCCCCAGCATTTT. The genes are TRBV27 and TRBJ1-5; D is unclear. The CDR3 is made up of 19 amino acids. V dropped 5 bases and J dropped 0 bases, with 23 bases sitting between them. CDR1 is MNHEY, CDR2 SMNVEV, per germline (reference sequence).

This sequence joins TRBV5-6 and TRBJ1-1, with D perhaps matching TRBD1 (5 bases). Germline lookup yields CDR1 SGHDT and CDR2 YYEEEE. The CDR3 extends over 11 amino acids. Trimming pared 2 bases from V and 7 bases from J, leaving 6 bases between. In nucleotides, the CDR3 is TGTGCCAGCAGCTTCGACAGTGAAGCTTTCTTT. Protein product: CASSFDSEAFF.

This clone appeared once. V and J are TRBV28 and TRBJ2-3; maybe TRBD1 (5 bases). The CDR3 is 14 amino acids. V shed 6 bases and J shed 2 bases, with 12 bases lying between them. In germline, CDR1 is MDHEN, CDR2 SYDVKM. This CDR3 is CASSWGTYTDTQYF. The DNA of the CDR3 is TGTGCCAGCAGCTGGGGCACATACACAGATACGCAGTATTTT.

This chain uses TRBV5-5 with TRBJ2-5; 10 nucleotides line up with TRBD2. Germline V gene data show CDR1 as SGHKS and CDR2 as YYEKEE (reference sequence). The CDR3 loop spans 15 amino acids. V dropped 0 bases and J dropped 4; count of bases not matched to a gene: 3. The DNA for the CDR3 is TGTGCCAGCAGCTTGGCTAGCGGGGGCCGAGAGACCCAGTACTTC. This gives the protein CASSLASGGRETQYF.

The rearrangement uses TRBV10-3 and TRBJ1-2; D ambiguous. The CDR3 has 11 amino acids. Germline values: CDR1 ENHRY, CDR2 SYGVKD. V shed 3 bases and J shed 4 bases, with 3 bases lying between them. The DNA of the CDR3 is TGTGCCATCAGTGAATTCTATGGCTACACCTTC. Translation: CAISEFYGYTF.

The genes are TRBV27 and TRBJ2-1, with a tentative D call TRBD2 (5 bases). V lost 6 bases, J lost 0 bases, and 9 bases lay in between. CDR3 length: 14 amino acids. Germline loops: CDR1 MNHEY, CDR2 SMNVEV (reference sequence). In DNA form, the CDR3 reads TGTGCCAGCAGCGAGCGGTTCTCCTACAATGAGCAGTTCTTC. It codes for CASSERFSYNEQFF.

Turning to this clone: The sample contains more than one DNA sequence encoding this CDR3. The gene calls are TRBV27 and TRBJ2-1; possibly TRBD2 for D (6 bases). The V gene lost 2 bases and the J gene lost 0 bases, with 8 bases spanning the gap. This CDR3 is 15 amino acids long. Germline CDR1 and CDR2: MNHEY and SMNVEV (reference sequence). This chain's CDR3 is CASSLLGGSYNEQFF. The CDR3 DNA reads TGTGCCAGCAGTTTACTGGGAGGCTCCTACAATGAGCAGTTCTTC.

This clone has just one count. J is TRBJ2-1 and V is TRBV7-9, with D possibly matching TRBD2 (6 bases). Germline V gene data show CDR1 as SEHNR and CDR2 as FQNEAQ (reference sequence). CDR3 size: 18 residues. Deletions cut 4 bases from V and 2 bases from J, with 21 bases between. CDR3 protein: CASSSLVPTRDAYNEQFF. In DNA, the CDR3 is TGTGCCAGCAGCTCGCTAGTCCCGACTAGAGACGCCTACAATGAGCAGTTCTTC.

The J gene is TRBJ2-3, the V gene TRBV12-5; no clear D. The germline V and J ends were trimmed by 1 base and 0 bases, with 5 bases remaining between them. There are 14 residues in the CDR3. CDR1 and CDR2 from the germline V gene are LGHNT and FRNRAP. Here the CDR3 reads CASGLGQSTDTQYF. CDR3 DNA: TGTGCTAGTGGTTTGGGCCAGAGCACAGATACGCAGTATTTT.

The V and J genes are TRBV18 and TRBJ2-1; 8 bases are shared with TRBD2. The CDR3 spans 14 residues. J was trimmed by 6 bases and V by 10 bases; bases with no gene match: 11. From germline, CDR1 is KGHSH and CDR2 LQKENI. The CDR3 DNA is TGTGCCACCCCCACGGGGGGGCCTTCCAATGAGCAGTTCTTC. This codes for CATPTGGPSNEQFF.

This chain connects TRBV28 to TRBJ1-5, with D possibly TRBD1 on 6 matching bases. V was pared by 3 bases and J by 7 bases, with 13 bases between. Germline V gives CDR1 MDHEN, CDR2 SYDVKM. CDR3 size: 14 residues. CDR3 in amino acids: CASSFLQGHQPQHF. The CDR3 DNA reads as TGTGCCAGCAGTTTTTTACAGGGCCACCAGCCCCAGCATTTT.

For the CDR3, the DNA is TGTGCCTGGAGTACCGGGAGCGGCGCAGATACGCAGTATTTT. The encoded protein is CAWSTGSGADTQYF. The V and J genes are TRBV30 and TRBJ2-3; D might be TRBD2 (6 bases). CDR3 length: 14 residues. Looked up from germline, CDR1 is GTSNPN and CDR2 is SVGIG (reference sequence). V was pared by 2 bases and J by 4 bases, with 13 bases between.

This clone was seen a few times. Other DNA sequences from this sample encode an identical CDR3 as well. The chain carries TRBV28 and TRBJ2-7, with no clear D. The CDR3 runs to 11 residues. Germline values: CDR1 MDHEN, CDR2 SYDVKM. The V and J ends lost 6 bases and 1 base respectively, with 4 bases between them. CDR3 nucleotides: TGTGCCAGCAGCGTGTCCTACGAGCAGTACTTC. Amino acid sequence: CASSVSYEQYF.